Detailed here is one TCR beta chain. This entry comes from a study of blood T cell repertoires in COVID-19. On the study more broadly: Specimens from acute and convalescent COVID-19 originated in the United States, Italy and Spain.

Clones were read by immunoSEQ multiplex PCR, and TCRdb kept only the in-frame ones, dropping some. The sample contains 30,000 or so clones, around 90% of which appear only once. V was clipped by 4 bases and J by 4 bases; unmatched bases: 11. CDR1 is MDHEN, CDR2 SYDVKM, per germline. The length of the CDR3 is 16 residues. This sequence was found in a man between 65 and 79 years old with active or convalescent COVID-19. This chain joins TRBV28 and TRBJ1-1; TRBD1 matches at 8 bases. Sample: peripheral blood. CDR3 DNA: TGTGCCAGCAGTTCCAACCTCAGGGGGCGCGGCACTGAAGCTTTCTTT. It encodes CASSSNLRGRGTEAFF.